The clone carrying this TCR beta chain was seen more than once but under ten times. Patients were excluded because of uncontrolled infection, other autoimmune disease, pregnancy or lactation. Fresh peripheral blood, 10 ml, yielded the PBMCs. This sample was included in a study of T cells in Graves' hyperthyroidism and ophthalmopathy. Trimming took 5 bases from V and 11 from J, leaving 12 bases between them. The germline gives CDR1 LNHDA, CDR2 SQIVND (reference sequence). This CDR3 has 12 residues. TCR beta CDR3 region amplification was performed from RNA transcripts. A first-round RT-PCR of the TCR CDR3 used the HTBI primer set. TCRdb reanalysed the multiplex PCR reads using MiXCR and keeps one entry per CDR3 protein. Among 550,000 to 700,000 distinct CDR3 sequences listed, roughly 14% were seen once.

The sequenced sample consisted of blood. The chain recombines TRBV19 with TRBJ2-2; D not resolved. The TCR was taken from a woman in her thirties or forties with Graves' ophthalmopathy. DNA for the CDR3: TGTGCCAGTAGTGGGTCTCCGCTAGAGCTGTTTTTT. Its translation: CASSGSPLELFF. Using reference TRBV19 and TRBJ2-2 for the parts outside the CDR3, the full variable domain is DGGITQSPKYLFRKEGQNVTLSCEQNLNHDAMYWYRQDPGQGLRLIYYSQIVNDFQKGDIAEGYSVSREKKESFPLTVTSAQKNPTAFYLCASSGSPLELFFGEGSRLTVL.